One and the same sample provided the 5 T cell receptor beta chains below, sequenced in a study of Tregs in tolerant kidney transplant recipients. The repertoire was sequenced with immunoSEQ multiplex PCR; TCRdb's copy has only in-frame clones and lacks some. This table holds roughly 80,000 clones, around 93% found once. The sample consisted of Tregs from blood, taken before the transplant. These receptors were taken from a human donor who received a combined kidney and bone marrow transplant.

V usage is TRBV27 and J usage is TRBJ1-2; no firm D call. Germline V gene sequence: CDR1 MNHEY, CDR2 SMNVEV (reference sequence). This CDR3 has 14 amino acids. Deletions cut 3 bases from V and 6 bases from J, with 14 bases between. CDR3 DNA: TGTGCCAGCAGTTTTCGCTGGGAAGGTGATGGCTACACCTTC. Amino acid sequence: CASSFRWEGDGYTF.

This clone was observed once. This chain connects TRBV7-2 to TRBJ2-7; D is perhaps TRBD1 or TRBD2 (5 bases each). Germline loops: CDR1 SGHTA, CDR2 FQGNSA. With 5 bases removed from V and 0 bases from J, the gap between germline ends came to 11 bases. There are 14 residues in the CDR3. CDR3 sequence reads: CASSGDRYSYEQYF. CDR3 DNA sequence: TGTGCCAGCAGCGGGGACCGGTACTCCTACGAGCAGTACTTC.

The chain joins TRBV11-2 to TRBJ2-5, with 15 bases identical to TRBD2. Germline assignment: CDR1 SGHAT and CDR2 FQNNGV. V shed 5 bases, J shed 4 bases, and the junction held 5 bases outside the gene matches. There are 16 residues in the CDR3. The CDR3 protein is CASSKKGLAGGETQYF. The CDR3 coding sequence is TGTGCCAGCAGCAAGAAGGGACTAGCGGGAGGAGAGACCCAGTACTTC. The variable domain in full, with the rest retrieved from reference TRBV11-2 and TRBJ2-5, is EAGVAQSPRYKIIEKRQSVAFWCNPISGHATLYWYQQILGQGPKLLIQFQNNGVVDDSQLPKDRFSAERLKGVDSTLKIQPAKLEDSAVYLCASSKKGLAGGETQYFGPGTRLLVL.

CDR3: CASSPDRVRESGYTF. In nucleotides, the CDR3 is TGTGCCAGCAGCCCGGACAGGGTCAGGGAGAGTGGCTACACCTTC. The chain joins TRBV7-2 to TRBJ1-2, with 8 bases identical to TRBD1. The CDR3 has 15 residues. Germline V lookup: CDR1 SGHTA, CDR2 FQGNSA. With 5 bases clipped from V and 7 bases from J, the junction kept 12 bases outside the gene matches.

The chain couples TRBV6-6 to TRBJ1-1; 9 bases fit TRBD1. This CDR3 spans 16 amino acids. Germline-derived CDR1 and CDR2 are MNHNY and SVGAGI (reference sequence). The V gene end was trimmed by 6 bases and the J gene end by 5 bases; junction bases not matched to a gene: 13. The CDR3 region has the DNA TGTGCCAGCAGAAAACTTCCGGGACAGGGAAAAACTGAAGCTTTCTTT. Translating gives CASRKLPGQGKTEAFF.